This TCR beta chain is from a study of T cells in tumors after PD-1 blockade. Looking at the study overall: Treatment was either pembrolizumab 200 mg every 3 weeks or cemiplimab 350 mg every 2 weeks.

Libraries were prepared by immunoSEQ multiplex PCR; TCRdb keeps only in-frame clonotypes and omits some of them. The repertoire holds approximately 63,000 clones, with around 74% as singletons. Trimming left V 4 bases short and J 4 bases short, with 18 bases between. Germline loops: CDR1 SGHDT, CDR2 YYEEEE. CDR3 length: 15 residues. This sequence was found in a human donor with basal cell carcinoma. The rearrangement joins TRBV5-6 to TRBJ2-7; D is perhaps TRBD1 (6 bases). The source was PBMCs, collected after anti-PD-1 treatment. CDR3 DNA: TGTGCCAGCAGCAGCTTTTGGACAGCGATATACGAGCAGTACTTC. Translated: CASSSFWTAIYEQYF.